One sample yielded the 18 T cell receptor beta chains listed below, sequenced in a study of a mutant IDH1 vaccine in newly diagnosed glioma. Antigens of these TCRs are unknown. Repertoires were generated with immunoSEQ multiplex PCR, while TCRdb's copy carries only in-frame clones and drops some. The sample carries approximately 61,000 clones, around 84% recorded once. This sample's time point: week 5, during vaccination. Vaccinated patients received 300 ug of mutant IDH1 20-mer peptide per dose, with topical imiquimod. The sequences come from PBMCs, collected from a glioma patient whose treatment included an IDH1 peptide vaccine. These receptors were obtained from a woman aged 45-65 years with glioma.

The count of this clone is one. The chain uses TRBV18 and TRBJ1-1; 7 nucleotides agree with TRBD1. CDR3 length: 14 residues. CDR1 is KGHSH and CDR2 is LQKENI in the germline V gene. The ends lost 5 bases at V and 4 bases at J; junction bases unmatched: 7. The CDR3 region is CASSAYRQGTEAFF. CDR3 DNA: TGTGCCAGCTCAGCGTACCGACAGGGCACTGAAGCTTTCTTT.

The V call is TRBV29-1, the J call TRBJ1-1, with D perhaps TRBD1 (5 bases). This CDR3 has 14 amino acids. With 6 bases removed from V and 1 base from J, the gap between germline ends came to 15 bases. Germline values: CDR1 SQVTM, CDR2 ANQGSEA. CDR3 residues: CSVSGTGRNTEAFF. The CDR3, as DNA: TGCAGCGTCTCCGGGACGGGACGGAACACTGAAGCTTTCTTT.

The chain recombines TRBV30 with TRBJ2-7; the D is unclear. Germline assignment: CDR1 GTSNPN and CDR2 SVGIG (reference sequence). V gave up 0 bases and J gave up 2 bases, with 5 bases separating them. The CDR3 totals 12 residues. The CDR3 region has the DNA TGTGCCTGGAGTGTAGGACCCTACGAGCAGTACTTC. The encoded protein is CAWSVGPYEQYF.

The rearrangement joins TRBV11-2 to TRBJ1-6, with a possible D match to TRBD1 (5 bases). Looked up from germline, CDR1 is SGHAT and CDR2 is FQNNGV. Trimming took 5 bases from V and 8 from J, leaving 19 bases between them. The CDR3 contains 16 residues. CDR3 in amino acids: CASSPGPGRTYSPLHF. For the CDR3, the DNA is TGTGCCAGCAGCCCCGGTCCGGGACGGACTTATTCACCCCTCCACTTT.

V gene TRBV4-1 combines with J gene TRBJ2-3, with D hard to call. CDR3 length: 14 residues. The V gene's germline CDR1 is MGHRA and CDR2 YSYEKL. The ends were cut back, 4 bases at V and 0 bases at J, with 8 bases in the middle. DNA of the CDR3: TGCGCCAGCAGCCCTCATCTTAGCACAGATACGCAGTATTTT. Protein: CASSPHLSTDTQYF.

This clone was seen just once. V and J are TRBV5-1 and TRBJ2-5, with 7 bases matching TRBD1. V shed 4 bases and J 1 base; nucleotides not matched to a gene: 4. In germline, CDR1 is SGHRS, CDR2 YFSETQ. There are 14 residues in the CDR3. The CDR3 bases are TGCGCCAGCAGCCGGGGACAGACCCAAGAGACCCAGTACTTC. It is translated as CASSRGQTQETQYF.

The gene calls are TRBV11-3 and TRBJ2-7, with 9 nucleotides matching TRBD1. The CDR3 is 14 residues long. V lost 3 bases to trimming and J lost 5 bases; unmatched junction nucleotides: 5. CDR1 SGHNT and CDR2 YENEEA come from the germline V gene. CDR3 in DNA: TGTGCCAGCAGCTTCGGGACAGGGAACCACGAGCAGTACTTC. Translated, it gives CASSFGTGNHEQYF.

The chain is built from TRBV5-1 and TRBJ2-2; D is perhaps TRBD2 (5 bases). Trimming stripped 0 bases from V and 7 bases from J, with 7 bases between. The germline CDR1 and CDR2 sequences are SGHRS and YFSETQ. CDR3 size: 13 residues. CDR3 amino acids: CASSLAGDGELFF. The CDR3 nucleotides are TGCGCCAGCAGCTTGGCCGGGGACGGGGAGCTGTTTTTT. The variable domain in full, with the rest retrieved from reference TRBV5-1 and TRBJ2-2, is KAGVTQTPRYLIKTRGQQVTLSCSPISGHRSVSWYQQTPGQGLQFLFEYFSETQRNKGNFPGRFSGRQFSNSRSEMNVSTLELGDSALYLCASSLAGDGELFFGEGSRLTVL.

V and J are TRBV2 and TRBJ1-1; D might be TRBD1 (6 bases). Looked up from germline, CDR1 is SNHLY and CDR2 is FYNNEI. This CDR3 has 13 residues. V dropped 7 bases and J dropped 4 bases, with 13 bases sitting between them. The CDR3 DNA reads TGTGCCAGCAAGGAATTCAGGGGCACTGAAGCTTTCTTT. This codes for CASKEFRGTEAFF.

This clone was counted a few times. This chain uses TRBV5-1 with TRBJ1-1; no definite D call. The CDR3 is made up of 15 amino acids. Germline values: CDR1 SGHRS, CDR2 YFSETQ. V lost 2 bases, J lost 0 bases, and 11 bases lay in between. The CDR3 region has the DNA TGCGCCAGCAGCTTTTCCTTCAGGCTGAACACTGAAGCTTTCTTT. Translating gives CASSFSFRLNTEAFF. Combining the CDR3 with reference TRBV5-1 and TRBJ1-1 gives the whole variable domain KAGVTQTPRYLIKTRGQQVTLSCSPISGHRSVSWYQQTPGQGLQFLFEYFSETQRNKGNFPGRFSGRQFSNSRSEMNVSTLELGDSALYLCASSFSFRLNTEAFFGQGTRLTVV.

The chain links TRBV30 to TRBJ1-2; D perhaps matches TRBD1 (5 bases). Trimming took off 3 bases at V and 0 bases at J, with 14 bases between the two ends. Per the germline V gene, CDR1 is GTSNPN and CDR2 is SVGIG (reference sequence). The CDR3 length is 15 residues. DNA of the CDR3: TGTGCCTGGAGGAACCAGGGAAGCTCTAACTATGGCTACACCTTC. Its translation: CAWRNQGSSNYGYTF.

This rearrangement joins TRBV2 to TRBJ2-5; TRBD2 is a possible D gene (7 bases). The V gene lost 8 bases and the J gene lost 5 bases, with 15 bases spanning the gap. The CDR3 extends over 13 amino acids. Germline V gene lookup returns CDR1 SNHLY and CDR2 FYNNEI. CDR3 protein: CASRRGAGETQYF. Written as DNA, the CDR3 is TGTGCCAGCCGACGGGGGGCTGGGGAGACCCAGTACTTC.

The rearrangement joins TRBV5-1 to TRBJ1-1; no clear D gene. CDR3 length: 15 amino acids. In germline, CDR1 is SGHRS, CDR2 YFSETQ. With 0 bases removed from V and 3 bases from J, the gap between germline ends came to 12 bases. CDR3 sequence reads: CASSLVAVVDTEAFF. CDR3 bases: TGCGCCAGCAGCTTGGTGGCAGTTGTGGACACTGAAGCTTTCTTT.

This chain connects TRBV7-9 to TRBJ1-2; a possible D gene is TRBD1 (5 bases). The CDR3 is made up of 15 amino acids. The germline CDR1 and CDR2 sequences are SEHNR and FQNEAQ (reference sequence). The V gene lost 1 base and the J gene lost 3 bases, with 12 bases spanning the gap. This CDR3 is CASSLVAGKDYGYTF. The DNA for the CDR3 is TGTGCCAGCAGCTTAGTAGCAGGGAAAGACTATGGCTACACCTTC.

The chain is built from TRBV23-1 and TRBJ1-1; TRBD1 matches 8 bases. TRBV23-1 is known as an ORF, though its function is uncertain. CDR3 length equals 15 residues. Trimming cost V 4 bases and J 3 bases; bases outside gene matches: 7. This chain's CDR3 is CASSPRGRGDTEAFF. CDR3 nucleotides: TGCGCCAGCAGTCCCAGGGGGCGAGGGGACACTGAAGCTTTCTTT.

The J gene is TRBJ2-5, the V gene TRBV27, with a possible D match to TRBD2 (5 bases). Trimming shortened V by 4 bases and J by 1 base, and 13 bases separated the two germline ends. This CDR3 has 15 amino acids. The germline V gene has CDR1 MNHEY and CDR2 SMNVEV (reference sequence). The CDR3 loop reads CASSSLGGSQETQYF. The CDR3 coding sequence is TGTGCCAGCAGTTCATTAGGAGGAAGCCAAGAGACCCAGTACTTC.

In its sample, this clone was seen a few times. In DNA form, the CDR3 reads TGTGCCATCCGATACGGCGGAGGGAACACCGGGGAGCTGTTTTTT. It yields the protein CAIRYGGGNTGELFF. V usage is TRBV10-3 and J usage is TRBJ2-2; a weak D match, TRBD2 (5 bases). V was cut by 8 bases and J by 1 base, with 14 bases left in between. CDR3 length equals 15 residues. The germline gives CDR1 ENHRY, CDR2 SYGVKD.

This chain uses TRBV5-6 with TRBJ1-4; a possible D gene is TRBD1 (6 bases). V shed 5 bases and J shed 7 bases, with 15 bases lying between them. The CDR3 contains 14 residues. Germline-derived CDR1 and CDR2 are SGHDT and YYEEEE. The CDR3 loop reads CASSLWRGIEKLFF. The CDR3, as DNA: TGTGCCAGCAGTTTGTGGAGGGGGATTGAAAAACTGTTTTTT.